The present TCR beta chain was sequenced within a study of CD8+ T cells in alopecia areata. Broader study findings: Lesional scalp, notably in alopecia totalis/universalis, had clonality above that of normal scalp.

CDR3 size: 16 residues. The V end lost 0 bases, the J end lost 0 bases, and 9 bases lay between the germline ends. Looked up from germline, CDR1 is MNHEY and CDR2 is SVGAGI. This clone has a handful of counts. Its antigen is undetermined. Obtained from alopecia areata patients were lesional scalp punch biopsies along with peripheral blood. Sorting separated CD4+ and CD8+ T cells out of PBMCs. cDNA prepared by RNA extraction and subsequent reverse transcription served as the template for sequencing. Sequenced by immunoSEQ multiplex PCR; TCRdb stores in-frame clones only, minus some. The data hold 150,000 to 200,000 clones, with 50% to 60% observed a single time.

V is TRBV6-5 and J is TRBJ2-1, with D perhaps TRBD1 (5 bases). This receptor was obtained from a human donor with alopecia areata. The sample in question was CD4+ T cells sorted from blood, obtained at week 0. The CDR3 DNA is TGTGCCAGCAGTTACTCGTCAGGGAACTCCTACAATGAGCAGTTCTTC. Translating it yields CASSYSSGNSYNEQFF.